Each of the 6 T cell receptor beta chains below was sequenced from the same sample in a study of control samples from healthy donors and cancer patients. The assay was immunoSEQ multiplex PCR, and TCRdb's table has in-frame clones only and misses some. Of 150,000 to 200,000 clones listed, approximately 86% were seen once; the top ten hold under 5%. The specimen was blood. The receptors were gathered from a woman aged 30 to 39 in good health.

The rearrangement joins TRBV10-3 to TRBJ1-5, with D possibly being TRBD1 (6 bases). The length of the CDR3 is 14 residues. Germline lookup yields CDR1 ENHRY and CDR2 SYGVKD. V lost 3 bases to trimming and J lost 6 bases, with 12 bases between them. This CDR3 is CAISEEQGTQPQHF. CDR3 coding DNA: TGTGCCATCAGTGAAGAACAGGGTACTCAGCCCCAGCATTTT.

The V call is TRBV2, the J call TRBJ2-1; 12 nucleotides agree with TRBD2. With V trimmed by 6 bases and J by 3 bases, 6 bases remained unmatched. Per the germline V gene, CDR1 is SNHLY and CDR2 is FYNNEI. The CDR3 is 16 amino acids. CDR3 region: CASRSRTSGDYNEQFF. The CDR3 DNA is TGTGCCAGCAGATCAAGGACTAGCGGGGACTACAATGAGCAGTTCTTC.

This chain links TRBV18 with TRBJ2-7, with 8 bases matching TRBD1. Per the germline V gene, CDR1 is KGHSH and CDR2 is LQKENI. Trimming removed 5 bases from V and 2 bases from J; junction bases left unmatched: 11. The CDR3 has 16 amino acids. The CDR3 region is CASSGARQGKPYEQYF. The CDR3 coding sequence is TGTGCCAGCTCAGGCGCCCGACAGGGGAAACCCTACGAGCAGTACTTC.

This clone appeared a single time. The chain has TRBV2 and TRBJ1-2; 8 bases map to TRBD1. Trimming at V came to 8 bases and at J to 4 bases, leaving 6 bases not matched to a gene. CDR1 is SNHLY, CDR2 FYNNEI, per germline. The CDR3 loop spans 13 amino acids. This CDR3 reads CASPDREVYGYTF. CDR3 sequence (DNA): TGTGCCAGCCCGGACAGGGAGGTCTATGGCTACACCTTC.

J is TRBJ1-2 and V is TRBV6-1; D is unclear. The CDR3 spans 14 residues. Germline loops: CDR1 MNHNS, CDR2 SASEGT. Trimming pared 0 bases from V and 8 bases from J, leaving 13 bases between. The CDR3: CASSEARGVGGYTF. The CDR3 region has the DNA TGTGCCAGCAGTGAAGCCCGGGGAGTTGGCGGCTACACCTTC.

The chain recombines TRBV18 with TRBJ1-3, with TRBD1 matching over 7 bases. From germline, CDR1 is KGHSH and CDR2 LQKENI. This CDR3 has 14 amino acids. V was clipped by 6 bases and J by 1 base; unmatched bases: 3. The CDR3 coding sequence is TGTGCCAGCTCTTCGACAGGGTCTGGAAACACCATATATTTT. Protein product: CASSSTGSGNTIYF.